This T cell receptor (beta chain) was found in a study of T cells after yellow fever vaccination. This CDR3 comprises 12 residues. The V and J ends lost 1 base and 6 bases respectively, with 3 bases between them. Germline CDR1 reads KGHDR; CDR2 reads SFDVKD. Concerning this clonotype: Its antigen remains unidentified.

Using its own MiXCR run on the 5' RACE reads, TCRdb lists one record per CDR3 protein. The sample has hundreds of thousands of distinct CDR3 sequences; roughly 11% are singletons. Overall study findings and caveats: Only a small proportion of the clonotypes turned up in both the CD4 and the CD8 compartments, likely arising from convergent recombination. Boosting was followed by the reappearance of most primary-vaccination clones (approximately 95% CD4, roughly 90% CD8).

The TCR was taken from a man between 18 and 35 years old who received the YFV17D yellow fever vaccine. The sample was PBMCs, taken on the day of the first yellow fever vaccination. The rearrangement uses TRBV24-1 and TRBJ1-5; no definite D call. The CDR3 coding sequence is TGTGCCACCAGTGATTTCTCTCAGCCCCAGCATTTT. Its translation is CATSDFSQPQHF.